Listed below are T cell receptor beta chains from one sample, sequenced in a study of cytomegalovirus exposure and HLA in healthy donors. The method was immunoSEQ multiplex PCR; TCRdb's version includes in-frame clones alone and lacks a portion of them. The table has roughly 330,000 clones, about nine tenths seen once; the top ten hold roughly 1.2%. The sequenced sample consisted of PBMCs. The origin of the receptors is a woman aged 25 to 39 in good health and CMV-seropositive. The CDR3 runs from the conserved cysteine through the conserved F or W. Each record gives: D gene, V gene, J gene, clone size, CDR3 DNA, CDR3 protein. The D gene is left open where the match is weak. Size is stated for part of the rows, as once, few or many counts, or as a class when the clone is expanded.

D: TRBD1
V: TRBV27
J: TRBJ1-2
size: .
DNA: TGTGCCAGCAGTTCCCTGACAGGGAGCTATGGCTACACCTTC
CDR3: CASSSLTGSYGYTF

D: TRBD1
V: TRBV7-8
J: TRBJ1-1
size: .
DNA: TGTGCCAGCAGCTTATTTGGGACAGAGAACACTGAAGCTTTCTTT
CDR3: CASSLFGTENTEAFF

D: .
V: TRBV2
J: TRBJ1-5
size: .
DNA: TGTGCCAGCAGTGAATCGGTGAATAGGCAGCCCCAGCATTTT
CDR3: CASSESVNRQPQHF

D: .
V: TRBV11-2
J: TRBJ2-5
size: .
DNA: TGTGCCAGCAGCTACTCACCGGAGACCCAGTACTTC
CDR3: CASSYSPETQYF

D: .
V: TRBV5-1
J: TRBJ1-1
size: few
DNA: TGCGCCAGCAGCTTGGTATCGGGGGACACTGAAGCTTTCTTT
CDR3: CASSLVSGDTEAFF

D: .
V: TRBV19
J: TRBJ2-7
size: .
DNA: TGTGCCAGTAGAGGACCCTACGAGCAGTACTTC
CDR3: CASRGPYEQYF

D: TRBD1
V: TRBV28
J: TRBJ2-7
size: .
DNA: TGTGCCAGCAGTTTCTTAGGTGTCGCGGACAGGGCCTACGAGCAGTACTTC
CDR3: CASSFLGVADRAYEQYF

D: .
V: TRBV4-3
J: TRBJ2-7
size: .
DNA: TGCGCCAGCAGCCAAGGACCCTCCTACGAGCAGTACTTC
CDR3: CASSQGPSYEQYF

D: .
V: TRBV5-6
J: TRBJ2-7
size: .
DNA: TGTGCCAGCAGCAACCTACTCTCCTACGAGCAGTACTTC
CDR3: CASSNLLSYEQYF

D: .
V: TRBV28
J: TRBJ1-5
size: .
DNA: TGTGCCAGCAGTTTATTGTCCAGGGTAAACAATCAGCCCCAGCATTTT
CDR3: CASSLLSRVNNQPQHF

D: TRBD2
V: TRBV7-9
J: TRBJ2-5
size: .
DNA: TGTGCCACCGGGGGGGCCGGTGGAGAGACCCAGTACTTC
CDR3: CATGGAGGETQYF

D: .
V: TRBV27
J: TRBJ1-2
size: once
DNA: TGTGCCAGCAGTTTATTCGCCACACAAGGCTACACCTTC
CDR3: CASSLFATQGYTF

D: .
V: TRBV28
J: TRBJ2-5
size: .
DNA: TGTGCCAGCAGCCCCCCACAAGAGACCCAGTACTTC
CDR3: CASSPPQETQYF

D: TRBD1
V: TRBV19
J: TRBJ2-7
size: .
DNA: TGTGCCAGTAGTAAGGGGGCAGGGGGTAACTACGAGCAGTACTTC
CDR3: CASSKGAGGNYEQYF

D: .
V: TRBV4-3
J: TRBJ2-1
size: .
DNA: TGCGCCAGCAGCCAAGCGAAGCCCGAAAGCTCCTACAATGAGCAGTTCTTC
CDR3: CASSQAKPESSYNEQFF

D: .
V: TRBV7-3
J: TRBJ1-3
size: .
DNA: TGTGCCAGCAGCCCCGGGGGGGGCCCCGGGAACACCATATATTTT
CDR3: CASSPGGGPGNTIYF

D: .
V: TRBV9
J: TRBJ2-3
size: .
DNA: TGTGCCAGCAGCGTAGTATCTAGCACAGATACGCAGTATTTT
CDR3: CASSVVSSTDTQYF